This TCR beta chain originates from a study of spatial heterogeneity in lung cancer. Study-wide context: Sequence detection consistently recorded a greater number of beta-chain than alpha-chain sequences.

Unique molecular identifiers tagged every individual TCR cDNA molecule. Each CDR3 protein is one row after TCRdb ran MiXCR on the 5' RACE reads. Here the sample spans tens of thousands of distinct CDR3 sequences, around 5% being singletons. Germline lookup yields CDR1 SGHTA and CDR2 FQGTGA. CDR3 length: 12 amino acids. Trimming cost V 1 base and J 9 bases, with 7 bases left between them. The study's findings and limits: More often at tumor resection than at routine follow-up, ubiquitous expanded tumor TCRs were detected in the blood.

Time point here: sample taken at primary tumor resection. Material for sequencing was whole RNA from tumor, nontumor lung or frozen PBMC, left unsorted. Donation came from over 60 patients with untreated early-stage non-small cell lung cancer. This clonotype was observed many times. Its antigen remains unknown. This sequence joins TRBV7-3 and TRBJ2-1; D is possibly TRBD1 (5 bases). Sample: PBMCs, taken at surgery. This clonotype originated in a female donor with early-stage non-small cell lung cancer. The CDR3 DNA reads TGTGCCAGCAGCTTAAATAGGGGTGAGCAGTTCTTC. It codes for CASSLNRGEQFF.